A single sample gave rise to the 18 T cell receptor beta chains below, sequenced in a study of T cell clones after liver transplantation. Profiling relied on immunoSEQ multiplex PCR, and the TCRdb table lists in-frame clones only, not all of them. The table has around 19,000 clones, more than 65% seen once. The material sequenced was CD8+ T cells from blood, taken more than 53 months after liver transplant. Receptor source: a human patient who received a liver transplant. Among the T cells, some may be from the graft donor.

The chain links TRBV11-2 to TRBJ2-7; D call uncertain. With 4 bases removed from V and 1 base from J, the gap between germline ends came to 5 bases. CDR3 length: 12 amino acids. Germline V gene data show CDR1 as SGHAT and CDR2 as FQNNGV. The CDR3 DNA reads TGTGCCAGCAGCTCCGTTTCCTACGAGCAGTACTTC. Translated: CASSSVSYEQYF.

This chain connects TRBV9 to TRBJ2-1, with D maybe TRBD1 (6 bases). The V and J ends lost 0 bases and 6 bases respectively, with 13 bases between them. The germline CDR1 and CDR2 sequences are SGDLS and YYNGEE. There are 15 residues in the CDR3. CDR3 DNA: TGTGCCAGCAGCGTAGGGGCAGGGGAAGGCAATGAGCAGTTCTTC. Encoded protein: CASSVGAGEGNEQFF. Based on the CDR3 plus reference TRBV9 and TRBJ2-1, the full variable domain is DSGVTQTPKHLITATGQRVTLRCSPRSGDLSVYWYQQSLDQGLQFLIQYYNGEERAKGNILERFSAQQFPDLHSELNLSSLELGDSALYFCASSVGAGEGNEQFFGPGTRLTVL.

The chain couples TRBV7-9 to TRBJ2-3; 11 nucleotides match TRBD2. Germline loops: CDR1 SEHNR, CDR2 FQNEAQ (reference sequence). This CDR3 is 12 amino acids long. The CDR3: CASGGDADTQYF. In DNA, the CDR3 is TGTGCTAGCGGGGGGGACGCAGATACGCAGTATTTT.

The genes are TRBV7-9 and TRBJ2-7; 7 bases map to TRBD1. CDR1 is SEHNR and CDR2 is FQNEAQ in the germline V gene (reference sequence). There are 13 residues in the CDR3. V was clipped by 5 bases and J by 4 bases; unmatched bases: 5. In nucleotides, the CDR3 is TGTGCCAGCAGCGCGACAGGGTTTTACGAGCAGTACTTC. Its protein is CASSATGFYEQYF. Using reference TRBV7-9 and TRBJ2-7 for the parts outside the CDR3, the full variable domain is DTGVSQNPRHKITKRGQNVTFRCDPISEHNRLYWYRQTLGQGPEFLTYFQNEAQLEKSRLLSDRFSAERPKGSFSTLEIQRTEQGDSAMYLCASSATGFYEQYFGPGTRLTVT.

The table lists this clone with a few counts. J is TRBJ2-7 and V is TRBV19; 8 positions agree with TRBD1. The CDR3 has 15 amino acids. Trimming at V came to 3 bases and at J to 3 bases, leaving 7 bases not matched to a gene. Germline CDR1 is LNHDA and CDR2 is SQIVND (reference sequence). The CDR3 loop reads CASSMGQAFSYEQYF. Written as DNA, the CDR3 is TGTGCCAGTAGTATGGGACAGGCCTTTAGCTACGAGCAGTACTTC.

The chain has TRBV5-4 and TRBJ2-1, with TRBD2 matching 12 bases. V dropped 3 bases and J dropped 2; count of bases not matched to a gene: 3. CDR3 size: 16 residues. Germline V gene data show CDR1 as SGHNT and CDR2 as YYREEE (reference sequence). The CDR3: CASSSRLAGAYNEQFF. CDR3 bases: TGTGCCAGCAGCTCTCGACTAGCGGGGGCCTACAATGAGCAGTTCTTC.

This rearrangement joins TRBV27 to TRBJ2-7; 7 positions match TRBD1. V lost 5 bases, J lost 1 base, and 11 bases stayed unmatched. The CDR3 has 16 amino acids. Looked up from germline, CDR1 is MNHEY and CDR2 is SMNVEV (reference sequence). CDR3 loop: CASSPDLTGYSYEQYF. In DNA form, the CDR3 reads TGTGCCAGCAGTCCCGACTTGACAGGGTATTCCTACGAGCAGTACTTC.

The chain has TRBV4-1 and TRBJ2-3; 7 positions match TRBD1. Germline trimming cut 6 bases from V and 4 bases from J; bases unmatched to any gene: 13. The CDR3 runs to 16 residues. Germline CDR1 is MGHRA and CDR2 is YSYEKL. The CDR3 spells CASSYRYRGRADTQYF. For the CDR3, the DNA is TGCGCCAGCAGTTACCGTTACAGGGGAAGGGCAGATACGCAGTATTTT.

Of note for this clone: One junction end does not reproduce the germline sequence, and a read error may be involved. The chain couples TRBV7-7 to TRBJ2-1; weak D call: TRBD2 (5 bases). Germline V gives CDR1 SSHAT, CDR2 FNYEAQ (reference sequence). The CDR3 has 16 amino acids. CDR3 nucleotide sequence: TGTGCTAGCAGCTTAATCGGGGAAAGCTCCTACAATGAGCAGTTCTTC. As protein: CASSLIGESSYNEQFF.

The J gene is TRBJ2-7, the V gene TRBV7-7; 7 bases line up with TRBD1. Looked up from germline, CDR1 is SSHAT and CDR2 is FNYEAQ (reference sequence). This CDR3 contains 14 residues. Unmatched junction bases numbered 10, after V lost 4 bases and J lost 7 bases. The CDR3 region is CASSSPGQLWEQYF. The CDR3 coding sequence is TGTGCCAGCAGCTCGCCGGGACAGCTTTGGGAGCAGTACTTC.

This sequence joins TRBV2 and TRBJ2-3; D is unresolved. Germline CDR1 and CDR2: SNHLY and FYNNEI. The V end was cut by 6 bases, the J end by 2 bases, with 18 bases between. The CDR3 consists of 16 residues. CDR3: CASSDVVSFFTDTQYF. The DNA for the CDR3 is TGTGCCAGCAGCGACGTGGTCAGCTTTTTCACAGATACGCAGTATTTT.

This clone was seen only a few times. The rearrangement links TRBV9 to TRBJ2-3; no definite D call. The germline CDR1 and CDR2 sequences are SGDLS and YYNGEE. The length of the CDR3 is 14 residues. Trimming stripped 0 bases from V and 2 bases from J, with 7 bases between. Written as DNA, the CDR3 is TGTGCCAGCAGCGTAGAGGGTTACACAGATACGCAGTATTTT. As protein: CASSVEGYTDTQYF.

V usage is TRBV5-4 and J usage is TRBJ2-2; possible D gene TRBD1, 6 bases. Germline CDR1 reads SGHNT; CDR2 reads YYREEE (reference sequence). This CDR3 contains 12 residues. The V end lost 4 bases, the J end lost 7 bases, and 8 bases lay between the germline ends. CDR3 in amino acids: CASSVDSGELFF. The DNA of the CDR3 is TGTGCCAGCAGCGTGGACAGCGGGGAGCTGTTTTTT.

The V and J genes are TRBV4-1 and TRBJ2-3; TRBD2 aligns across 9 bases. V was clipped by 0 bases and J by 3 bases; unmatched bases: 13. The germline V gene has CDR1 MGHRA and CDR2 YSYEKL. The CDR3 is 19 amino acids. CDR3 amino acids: CASSQDNFSRGGRTDTQYF. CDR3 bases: TGCGCCAGCAGCCAAGACAATTTTTCGCGGGGGGGCCGGACAGATACGCAGTATTTT.

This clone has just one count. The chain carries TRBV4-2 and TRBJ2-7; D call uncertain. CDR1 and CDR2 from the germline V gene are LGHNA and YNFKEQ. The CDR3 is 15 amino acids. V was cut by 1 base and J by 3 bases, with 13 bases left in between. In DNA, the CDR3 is TGTGCCAGCAGCCAAGTTGTGGCGGCTGGCTACGAGCAGTACTTC. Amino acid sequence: CASSQVVAAGYEQYF.

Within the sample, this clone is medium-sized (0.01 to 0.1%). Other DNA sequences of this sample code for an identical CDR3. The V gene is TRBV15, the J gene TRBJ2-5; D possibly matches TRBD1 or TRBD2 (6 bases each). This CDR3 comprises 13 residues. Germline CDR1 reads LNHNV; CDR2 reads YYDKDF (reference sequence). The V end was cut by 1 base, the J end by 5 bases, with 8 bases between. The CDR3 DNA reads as TGTGCCACCAGCAGAGTAGGGGGGGAGACCCAGTACTTC. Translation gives CATSRVGGETQYF.

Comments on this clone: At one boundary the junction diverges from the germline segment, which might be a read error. The CDR3 DNA reads TGTGCCGGCAGTTTAAGCCCAGGTCGTGGCTACACCTTC. Its translation is CAGSLSPGRGYTF. The gene calls are TRBV27 and TRBJ1-2; D uncertain. The germline V gene has CDR1 MNHEY and CDR2 SMNVEV (reference sequence). The CDR3 loop spans 13 amino acids.

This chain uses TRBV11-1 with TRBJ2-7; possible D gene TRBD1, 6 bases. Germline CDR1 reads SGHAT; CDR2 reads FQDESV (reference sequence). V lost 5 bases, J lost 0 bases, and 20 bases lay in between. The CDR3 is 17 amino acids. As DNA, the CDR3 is TGTGCCAGCAGCCCTACCGGGACAACGATTTTCTCCTACGAGCAGTACTTC. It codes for CASSPTGTTIFSYEQYF.